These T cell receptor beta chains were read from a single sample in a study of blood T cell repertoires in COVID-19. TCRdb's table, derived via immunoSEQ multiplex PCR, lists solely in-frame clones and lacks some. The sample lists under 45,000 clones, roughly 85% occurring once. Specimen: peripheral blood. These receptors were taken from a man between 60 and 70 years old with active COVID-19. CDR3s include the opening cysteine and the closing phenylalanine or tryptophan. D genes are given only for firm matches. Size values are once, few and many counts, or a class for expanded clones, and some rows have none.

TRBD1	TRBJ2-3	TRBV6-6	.	TGTGCCAGCAGAGGCGGGCAGGGGGCCTCGAATTTT	CASRGGQGASNF
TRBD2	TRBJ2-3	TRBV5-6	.	TGTGCCAGCAGCACGACTAGCGGGAGTGCTTATACGCAGTATTTT	CASSTTSGSAYTQYF
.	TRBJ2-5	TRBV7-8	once	TGTGCCAGCAGCTTAGCTTTGCTAAGTCAAGAGACCCAGTACTTC	CASSLALLSQETQYF
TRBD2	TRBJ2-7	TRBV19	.	TGTGCCAGTAGTATAGAAGGAAGCGGGAGGTCCTACGAGCAGTACTTC	CASSIEGSGRSYEQYF
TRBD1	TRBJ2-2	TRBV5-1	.	TGCGCCACCTCACAGGGGATGAGCACCGGGGAGCTGTTTTTT	CATSQGMSTGELFF
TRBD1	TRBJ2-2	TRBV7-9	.	TGTGCCAGCAGCTTTGGGACAGGAAACACCGGGGAGCTGTTTTTT	CASSFGTGNTGELFF
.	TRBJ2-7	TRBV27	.	TGTGCCAGCACCCCAGGATCGGGGTACGAGCAGTACTTC	CASTPGSGYEQYF
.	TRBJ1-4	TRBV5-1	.	TGCGCCAGCAGCTTGTGGGGCCAGGGCTCAAATGAAAAACTGTTTTTT	CASSLWGQGSNEKLFF
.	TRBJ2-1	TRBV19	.	TGTGCCAGTAGTCGCCGGGCAGTGAGGGACAATGAGCAGTTCTTC	CASSRRAVRDNEQFF
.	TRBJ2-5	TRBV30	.	TGTGCCTGGAGTGTTCAGCAGGGGCCACAAGAGACCCAGTACTTC	CAWSVQQGPQETQYF
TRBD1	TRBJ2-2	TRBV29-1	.	TGCAGCGTCCTCCGGGACAGGTACCCCGGGGAGCTGTTTTTT	CSVLRDRYPGELFF
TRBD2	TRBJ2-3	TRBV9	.	TGTGCCAGCAGCCCGACTAGCGACACAGATACGCAGTATTTT	CASSPTSDTDTQYF
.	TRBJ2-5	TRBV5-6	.	TGTGCCAGCAACATCCGAGAGGAAGAGACCCAGTACTTC	CASNIREEETQYF
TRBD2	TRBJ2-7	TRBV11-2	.	TGTGCCAGCAGCTTAGACGGACTAGCGGGAGGGTGGGCCTACGAGCAGTACTTC	CASSLDGLAGGWAYEQYF
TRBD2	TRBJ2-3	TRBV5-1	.	TGCGCCAGCAGCACGGGACTAGCGGGAGCCACAGATACGCAGTATTTT	CASSTGLAGATDTQYF